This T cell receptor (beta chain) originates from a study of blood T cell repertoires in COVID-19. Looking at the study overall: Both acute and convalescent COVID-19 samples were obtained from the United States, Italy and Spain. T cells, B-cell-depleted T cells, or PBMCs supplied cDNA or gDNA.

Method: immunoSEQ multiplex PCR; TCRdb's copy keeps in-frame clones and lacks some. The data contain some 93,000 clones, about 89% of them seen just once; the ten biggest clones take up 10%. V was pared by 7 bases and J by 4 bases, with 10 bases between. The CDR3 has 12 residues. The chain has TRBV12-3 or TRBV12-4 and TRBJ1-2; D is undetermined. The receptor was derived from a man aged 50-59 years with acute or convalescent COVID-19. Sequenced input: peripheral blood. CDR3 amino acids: CASTQTGYGYTF. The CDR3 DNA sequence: TGTGCCAGCACCCAGACGGGCTATGGCTACACCTTC.